Below, one TCR beta chain is given with its context. Its antigen is not known. Second-dose intervals near 4 or 12 weeks were combined. Germline V CDR1 and CDR2: MNHEY, SMNVEV (reference sequence). Trimming took 3 bases from V and 3 from J, leaving 13 bases between them. The CDR3 runs to 15 residues. Sequencing was performed with immunoSEQ multiplex PCR; in TCRdb, only in-frame clones are kept and a portion is missing. The repertoire holds around 160,000 clones, 92% seen once, with around 0.98% in the top ten. These data are taken from a study of T cell responses to AZD1222 COVID-19 vaccine. General observations from the study: Nearly half of spike-specific TCRs reportedly target variant regions that are unmutated in the B.1.351 and B.1.1.7 variants. None of the repertoires were sampled until the peak T cell response had passed.

The specimen comprised peripheral blood, sampled 28 days after the second AZD1222 dose. The TCR was taken from an adult who received the AZD1222 COVID-19 vaccine. The rearrangement links TRBV27 to TRBJ2-3, with D possibly being TRBD1 or TRBD2 (6 bases each). The CDR3 loop is CASSFRGAGTDTQYF. CDR3 bases: TGTGCCAGCAGTTTCAGGGGCGCGGGGACAGATACGCAGTATTTT.